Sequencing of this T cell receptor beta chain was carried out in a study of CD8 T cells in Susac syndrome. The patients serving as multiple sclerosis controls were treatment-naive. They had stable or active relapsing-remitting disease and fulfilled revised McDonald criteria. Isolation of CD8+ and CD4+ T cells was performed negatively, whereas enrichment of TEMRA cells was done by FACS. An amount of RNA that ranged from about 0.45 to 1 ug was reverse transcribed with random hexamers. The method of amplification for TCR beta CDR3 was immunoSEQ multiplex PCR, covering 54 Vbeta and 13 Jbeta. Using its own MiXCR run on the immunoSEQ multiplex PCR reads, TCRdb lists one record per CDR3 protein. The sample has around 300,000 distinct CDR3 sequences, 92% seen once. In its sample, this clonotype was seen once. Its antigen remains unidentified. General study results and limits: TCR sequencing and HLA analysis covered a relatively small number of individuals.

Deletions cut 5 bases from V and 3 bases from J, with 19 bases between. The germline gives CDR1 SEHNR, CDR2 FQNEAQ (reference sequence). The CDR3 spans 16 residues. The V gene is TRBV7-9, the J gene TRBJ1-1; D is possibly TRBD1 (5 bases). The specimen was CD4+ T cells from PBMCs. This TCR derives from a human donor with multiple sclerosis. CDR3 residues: CASSRELIQTDTEAFF. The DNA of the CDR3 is TGTGCCAGCAGCCGCGAACTAATACAGACAGACACTGAAGCTTTCTTT. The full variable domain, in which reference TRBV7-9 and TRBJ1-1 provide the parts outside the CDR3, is DTGVSQNPRHKITKRGQNVTFRCDPISEHNRLYWYRQTLGQGPEFLTYFQNEAQLEKSRLLSDRFSAERPKGSFSTLEIQRTEQGDSAMYLCASSRELIQTDTEAFFGQGTRLTVV.